What follows are 17 T cell receptor beta chains derived from one specimen sequenced in a study of T cell responses to AZD1222 COVID-19 vaccine. Assay used: immunoSEQ multiplex PCR; TCRdb lists only in-frame clones, some missing. The sample holds tens of thousands of clones; approximately 87% are singletons and the top ten take approximately 14%. The sequenced sample was peripheral blood, obtained 28 days after the second AZD1222 dose. The receptor set was obtained from an adult who received the AZD1222 COVID-19 vaccine.

V usage is TRBV4-2 and J usage is TRBJ1-1; a possible D gene is TRBD1 (5 bases). The germline CDR1 and CDR2 sequences are LGHNA and YNFKEQ. CDR3 length equals 12 residues. V was trimmed by 1 base and J by 11 bases, leaving 11 bases between them. CDR3 loop: CASSQAQGVAFF. The CDR3, as DNA: TGTGCCAGCAGCCAAGCTCAGGGTGTGGCTTTCTTT.

The chain couples TRBV6-5 to TRBJ2-7; a weak D match, TRBD1 (6 bases). Germline V gene sequence: CDR1 MNHEY, CDR2 SVGAGI. This CDR3 spans 14 amino acids. V was pared by 6 bases and J by 4 bases, with 16 bases between. The CDR3 DNA sequence: TGTGCCAGCAGACAAACAGGGAGAGGTTACGAGCAGTACTTC. This gives the protein CASRQTGRGYEQYF.

The chain carries TRBV7-9 and TRBJ1-1; 9 bases fit TRBD1. The trim removed 5 bases at V and 8 bases at J, leaving 9 bases unmatched. This CDR3 has 14 amino acids. Per the germline V gene, CDR1 is SEHNR and CDR2 is FQNEAQ (reference sequence). CDR3 coding DNA: TGTGCCAGCAGCCAAACCCCTGGACAGGGGGAAGCTTTCTTT. Protein: CASSQTPGQGEAFF.

The chain carries TRBV19 and TRBJ1-2; TRBD1 aligns across 7 bases. The CDR3 consists of 15 residues. Losses at the gene ends were 8 bases for V and 7 bases for J; bases not matched to a gene: 16. Germline V gives CDR1 LNHDA, CDR2 SQIVND (reference sequence). The CDR3 DNA sequence: TGTGCCAGTCAGAGCGCCGGGACAGAAGGACTTGGCTACACCTTC. Translating it yields CASQSAGTEGLGYTF.

This chain links TRBV3-1 (or the pseudogene TRBV3-2) with TRBJ1-3; D ambiguous. The germline V gene has CDR1 LGHDT and CDR2 YNNKEL (reference sequence). CDR3 length equals 15 residues. Trimming took off 3 bases at V and 0 bases at J, with 9 bases between the two ends. In DNA form, the CDR3 reads TGTGCCAGCAGCCAGTTAGTGAGCTCTGGAAACACCATATATTTT. Amino acids: CASSQLVSSGNTIYF.

The chain uses TRBV10-3 and TRBJ1-5; no clear D. CDR3 length: 14 residues. The germline CDR1 and CDR2 sequences are ENHRY and SYGVKD. V lost 0 bases, J lost 7 bases, and 10 bases lay in between. The CDR3 bases are TGTGCCATCAGTGAGTCGGGCTTAGAGCAGCCCCAGCATTTT. Protein: CAISESGLEQPQHF.

This chain uses TRBV7-2 with TRBJ2-7; D gene uncertain. The germline gives CDR1 SGHTA, CDR2 FQGNSA. V was trimmed by 4 bases and J by 0 bases, leaving 13 bases between them. The CDR3 runs to 15 residues. The CDR3 region has the DNA TGTGCCAGCAGCTCCGGGCCAGTTAGCTCCTACGAGCAGTACTTC. Its protein product is CASSSGPVSSYEQYF.

The chain has TRBV28 and TRBJ1-2; TRBD1 agrees at 7 bases. The CDR3 runs 13 residues. V was pared by 5 bases and J by 2 bases, with 2 bases of the junction left unmatched. CDR1 and CDR2 (germline): MDHEN, SYDVKM. The CDR3 coding sequence is TGTGCCAGCAGTACGACAGGGAACTATGGCTACACCTTC. Residues: CASSTTGNYGYTF.

The J gene is TRBJ1-5, the V gene TRBV30; D gene ambiguous. The germline CDR1 and CDR2 sequences are GTSNPN and SVGIG (reference sequence). The V end was cut by 3 bases, the J end by 3 bases, with 9 bases between. The CDR3 length is 13 residues. The CDR3 reads CAWSRSYNQPQHF. The CDR3 coding sequence is TGTGCCTGGAGCCGAAGTTACAATCAGCCCCAGCATTTT.

The chain combines TRBV21-1 with TRBJ1-5; the table's D call, TRBD1, was not checked against the DNA. TRBV21-1 corresponds to a pseudogene. The CDR3 spans 17 residues. The CDR3 reads CASSKQQGLDSNQPQHF. The CDR3 DNA is TGTGCCAGCAGCAAACAACAGGGTTTGGATAGCAATCAGCCCCAGCATTTT.

The rearrangement joins TRBV28 to TRBJ1-3; D not certain. This CDR3 spans 11 amino acids. With 7 bases removed from V and 5 bases from J, the gap between germline ends came to 6 bases. Germline CDR1 is MDHEN and CDR2 is SYDVKM. CDR3 residues: CASMERNTIYF. DNA for the CDR3: TGTGCCAGCATGGAGAGAAACACCATATATTTT. The whole variable domain, filled in from reference TRBV28 and TRBJ1-3, reads DVKVTQSSRYLVKRTGEKVFLECVQDMDHENMFWYRQDPGLGLRLIYFSYDVKMKEKGDIPEGYSVSREKKERFSLILESASTNQTSMYLCASMERNTIYFGEGSWLTVV.

This chain links TRBV19 with TRBJ1-5; D ambiguous. Trimming removed 5 bases at V and 6 bases at J, with 11 bases between. Germline CDR1 is LNHDA and CDR2 is SQIVND (reference sequence). There are 13 residues in the CDR3. The CDR3 bases are TGTGCCAGTAGTGGCACGATAGGTCAGCCCCAGCATTTT. Translating gives CASSGTIGQPQHF.

This clone was seen only once. The chain carries TRBV12-3 or TRBV12-4 and TRBJ2-7, with 9 bases aligning to TRBD1. V lost 3 bases, J lost 9 bases, and 6 bases stayed unmatched. This CDR3 region has 13 residues. The CDR3 protein is CASSFLGQGSQYF. The DNA for the CDR3 is TGTGCCAGCAGTTTTCTGGGACAGGGCTCGCAGTACTTC.

This clone was counted between two and nine times. The J gene is TRBJ1-1, the V gene TRBV29-1; D perhaps matches TRBD1 (5 bases). V was cut by 4 bases and J by 7 bases, with 16 bases left in between. The CDR3 is 13 amino acids. CDR1 and CDR2 from the germline V gene are SQVTM and ANQGSEA. The CDR3 DNA reads TGCAGCGTTGTTGACCAGGGAACGAATGAAGCTTTCTTT. It is translated as CSVVDQGTNEAFF.

This rearrangement joins TRBV4-1 to TRBJ1-1, with TRBD1 as a possible D gene (6 bases). The CDR3 consists of 15 residues. Germline CDR1 and CDR2: MGHRA and YSYEKL. V was pared by 0 bases and J by 3 bases, with 11 bases between. This chain's CDR3 is CASSQEPGADTEAFF. CDR3 nucleotides: TGCGCCAGCAGCCAAGAGCCGGGGGCGGACACTGAAGCTTTCTTT.

This clone was counted once. The genes are TRBV27 and TRBJ2-2, with 8 bases identical to TRBD2. Per germline, CDR1 MNHEY and CDR2 SMNVEV (reference sequence). V was pared by 4 bases and J by 5 bases, with 15 bases of the junction left unmatched. There are 18 residues in the CDR3. In DNA form, the CDR3 reads TGTGCCAGCAGTTGGACTGCTGTAGCGGGGAGGGGTACCGGGGAGCTGTTTTTT. It specifies CASSWTAVAGRGTGELFF.

The V call is TRBV18, the J call TRBJ2-7, with D perhaps given as TRBD1 or TRBD2 (6 bases each). The germline V and J ends were trimmed by 6 bases and 5 bases, with 14 bases remaining between them. This CDR3 comprises 13 residues. Germline V gene lookup returns CDR1 KGHSH and CDR2 LQKENI. CDR3 in amino acids: CASSRGRDDEQYF. The DNA of the CDR3 is TGTGCCAGCTCCCGGGGGCGGGACGACGAGCAGTACTTC.